A single sample gave rise to the 29 T cell receptor beta chains below, sequenced in a study of T cells in Graves' hyperthyroidism and ophthalmopathy. Authors of the study amplified TCR beta CDR3 regions from RNA transcripts. Using the HTBI primer set, a first-round RT-PCR was run on the TCR CDR3. From the multiplex PCR reads, TCRdb called clonotypes with MiXCR, one entry per CDR3 protein. The sample lists 400,000 to 500,000 distinct CDR3 sequences, about 13% occurring once. The sequenced sample was blood. These receptor sequences come from a woman aged 18-35 years with Graves' hyperthyroidism.

This clonotype occurred many times. The rearrangement joins TRBV28 to TRBJ2-7, with unresolved D. Between the trimmed V and J ends, which lost 2 bases and 3 bases, there was a span of 5 bases. CDR3 length: 12 residues. Germline V gene lookup returns CDR1 MDHEN and CDR2 SYDVKM. CDR3 in amino acids: CASSLGDYEQYF. As DNA, the CDR3 is TGTGCCAGCAGTTTAGGGGACTACGAGCAGTACTTC.

The sample holds a few counts of this clonotype. Compared with germline, one end of the junction differs, possibly owing to a read error. V usage is TRBV7-8 and J usage is TRBJ1-4; unclear D gene. The CDR3 is made up of 13 amino acids. Germline V lookup: CDR1 SGHVS, CDR2 FQNEAQ. The CDR3 here is CASSLGSAEKLVF. The CDR3, as DNA: TGTGCCAGCAGCTTAGGGTCTGCTGAAAAACTGGTTTTT.

This clonotype came up many times. The rearrangement uses TRBV7-2 and TRBJ2-3; D not resolved. Trimming took 1 base from V and 0 from J, leaving 5 bases between them. Per germline, CDR1 SGHTA and CDR2 FQGNSA. The CDR3 loop spans 14 amino acids. The CDR3 here is CASSLGPSTDTQYF. The CDR3 DNA reads TGTGCCAGCAGCTTAGGCCCAAGCACAGATACGCAGTATTTT.

The chain is built from TRBV4-2 and TRBJ2-5, with 11 bases matching TRBD2. CDR3 length: 15 amino acids. Germline CDR1 and CDR2: LGHNA and YNFKEQ. The ends lost 1 base at V and 5 bases at J; junction bases unmatched: 3. DNA of the CDR3: TGTGCCAGCAGCCAAGGGGTAGCGGGGGGGGAGACCCAGTACTTC. Protein: CASSQGVAGGETQYF.

This clonotype was seen at least ten times. The chain has TRBV10-3 and TRBJ1-5, with TRBD1 matching over 7 bases. The V segment lost 4 bases and the J segment 1 base; nucleotides outside the gene matches: 4. This CDR3 has 15 residues. Germline CDR1 reads ENHRY; CDR2 reads SYGVKD. The CDR3 bases are TGTGCCATCAGTGTTGGGACAGAGAGCAATCAGCCCCAGCATTTT. Translated: CAISVGTESNQPQHF.

Many counts were recorded for this clonotype. CDR3 nucleotide sequence: TGTGCCAGCAGCTCTCCGGACAGGGGGCTTGACACCGGGGAGCTGTTTTTT. Encoded protein: CASSSPDRGLDTGELFF. The chain has TRBV7-9 and TRBJ2-2; 11 nucleotides align to TRBD1. The CDR3 has 17 amino acids. The J segment lost 3 bases and the V segment lost 4 bases, leaving 7 bases of the junction unmatched. The germline CDR1 and CDR2 sequences are SEHNR and FQNEAQ (reference sequence).

This clonotype was counted ten times or more. The chain joins TRBV7-2 to TRBJ2-7; D remains unclear. CDR3 length equals 14 residues. V was shortened by 6 bases and J by 0 bases, with 12 bases between the two germline ends. Per germline, CDR1 SGHTA and CDR2 FQGNSA. The CDR3 nucleotides are TGTGCCAGCAGGAAGATATGGAGCTCCTACGAGCAGTACTTC. It yields the protein CASRKIWSSYEQYF.

This clonotype appeared a few times. The rearrangement uses TRBV7-9 and TRBJ1-2; maybe TRBD1 (6 bases). This CDR3 spans 18 amino acids. Germline loops: CDR1 SEHNR, CDR2 FQNEAQ (reference sequence). Trimming cost V 2 bases and J 4 bases, with 23 bases left between them. As DNA, the CDR3 is TGTGCCAGCAGCTTAATTCCATTCCCGGGACAACTAGGCTATGGCTACACCTTC. This translates into CASSLIPFPGQLGYGYTF.

In this sample, this clonotype turned up many times. V usage is TRBV27 and J usage is TRBJ2-3; D possibly matches TRBD1 or TRBD2 (5 bases each). CDR1 MNHEY and CDR2 SMNVEV come from the germline V gene (reference sequence). This CDR3 has 14 residues. V lost 3 bases and J lost 5, with 12 bases in between. CDR3 loop: CASSLLGDGDTQYF. In DNA form, the CDR3 reads TGTGCCAGCAGTTTGTTGGGGGATGGAGATACGCAGTATTTT.

This clonotype has at least ten counts. The rearrangement joins TRBV7-2 to TRBJ2-1; D remains unclear. CDR1 SGHTA and CDR2 FQGNSA come from the germline V gene. With 5 bases removed from V and 4 bases from J, the gap between germline ends came to 12 bases. The CDR3 runs 14 residues. DNA for the CDR3: TGTGCCAGCAGCCCCTCAGTCGGGTACAATGAGCAGTTCTTC. Its translation: CASSPSVGYNEQFF.

This clonotype was seen many times. The chain uses TRBV28 and TRBJ2-7; no reliable D call. Deletions cut 3 bases from V and 0 bases from J, with 6 bases between. Germline V gene sequence: CDR1 MDHEN, CDR2 SYDVKM. This CDR3 is built from 13 residues. CDR3 coding DNA: TGTGCCAGCAGTTTGACGAGCTCCTACGAGCAGTACTTC. Encoded protein: CASSLTSSYEQYF.

This clonotype was counted ten times or more. CDR3 nucleotide sequence: TGTGCCAGCACTAGGGACAGGGGGGATGAAAGCTCCTACAATGAGCAGTTCTTC. Its translation: CASTRDRGDESSYNEQFF. V usage is TRBV6-1 and J usage is TRBJ2-1, with 11 bases lining up with TRBD1. Germline CDR1 reads MNHNS; CDR2 reads SASEGT. This CDR3 has 18 amino acids. The J segment lost 0 bases and the V segment lost 7 bases, leaving 11 bases of the junction unmatched.

The table lists this clonotype with many counts. The rearrangement uses TRBV27 and TRBJ2-1; D is possibly TRBD2 (6 bases). This CDR3 is built from 16 residues. From germline, CDR1 is MNHEY and CDR2 SMNVEV (reference sequence). Trimming took off 5 bases at V and 3 bases at J, with 17 bases between the two ends. Written as DNA, the CDR3 is TGTGCCAGCAGTCGAATCCGGGAGCGCGGCTACAATGAGCAGTTCTTC. It yields the protein CASSRIRERGYNEQFF.

This clonotype appeared a single time. This chain joins TRBV20-1 and TRBJ2-1; 8 bases match TRBD2. The ends lost 4 bases at V and 4 bases at J; junction bases unmatched: 12. Germline CDR1 and CDR2: DFQATT and SNEGSKA (reference sequence). This CDR3 spans 16 amino acids. The CDR3 nucleotides are TGCAGTGCTATTGTAGAGGCTAGCGGGTTATACAATGAGCAGTTCTTC. This encodes CSAIVEASGLYNEQFF.

The J gene is TRBJ1-2, the V gene TRBV7-9; 8 bases match TRBD1. CDR3 length: 14 amino acids. V lost 5 bases to trimming and J lost 5 bases; unmatched junction nucleotides: 7. Germline loops: CDR1 SEHNR, CDR2 FQNEAQ (reference sequence). The CDR3 DNA reads as TGTGCCAGCAGCAAGGACAGGGAGGAGTATGGCTACACCTTC. Translating gives CASSKDREEYGYTF.

The V gene is TRBV20-1, the J gene TRBJ2-1, with 13 bases that match TRBD2. Germline V gene sequence: CDR1 DFQATT, CDR2 SNEGSKA (reference sequence). The CDR3 has 20 residues. The J segment lost 0 bases and the V segment lost 3 bases, leaving 14 bases of the junction unmatched. The chain's CDR3 is CSARSTGTSGTIFSYNEQFF. The CDR3 DNA is TGCAGTGCTAGGTCTACCGGGACTAGCGGGACCATATTCTCCTACAATGAGCAGTTCTTC.

This clonotype occurred many times. V gene TRBV2 combines with J gene TRBJ2-7; D uncertain. From germline, CDR1 is SNHLY and CDR2 FYNNEI. V dropped 4 bases and J dropped 4 bases, with 14 bases sitting between them. The CDR3 covers 14 residues. The CDR3, as DNA: TGTGCCAGCAGTGCACAAGTCAATGAGTACGAGCAGTACTTC. Its translation: CASSAQVNEYEQYF.

A few counts support this clonotype. The genes are TRBV2 and TRBJ2-5, with 7 bases identical to TRBD2. Germline-derived CDR1 and CDR2 are SNHLY and FYNNEI. The CDR3 loop spans 14 amino acids. Germline trimming cut 7 bases from V and 4 bases from J; bases unmatched to any gene: 9. Written as DNA, the CDR3 is TGTGCCAGCATAAGGTTTGCGGGAGTAGAGACCCAGTACTTC. Its protein product is CASIRFAGVETQYF.

The chain links TRBV4-1 to TRBJ1-2; D is unclear. CDR1 and CDR2 from the germline V gene are MGHRA and YSYEKL. V dropped 1 base and J dropped 0 bases, with 15 bases sitting between them. The CDR3 length is 17 residues. The CDR3 sequence is CASSQALERFPNYGYTF. The DNA of the CDR3 is TGCGCCAGCAGCCAAGCACTGGAAAGGTTTCCTAACTATGGCTACACCTTC.

The chain has TRBV18 and TRBJ2-7, with 9 bases fitting TRBD1. Losses at the gene ends were 3 bases for V and 0 bases for J; bases not matched to a gene: 3. The germline V gene encodes CDR1 KGHSH and CDR2 LQKENI. The CDR3 contains 15 residues. The CDR3: CASSPDRGVSYEQYF. The CDR3 DNA follows: TGTGCCAGCTCACCGGACAGGGGCGTCTCCTACGAGCAGTACTTC.

This clonotype was found a few times. The chain recombines TRBV12-3 or TRBV12-4 with TRBJ1-2, with 7 positions matching TRBD1. There are 14 residues in the CDR3. V lost 6 bases, J lost 8 bases, and 12 bases stayed unmatched. CDR3 in amino acids: CASSRDSRSRGYTF. The CDR3 coding sequence is TGTGCCAGCAGCCGGGACAGTCGCTCTAGGGGCTACACCTTC.

This clonotype was seen ten or more times. The rearrangement uses TRBV28 and TRBJ2-5; D might be TRBD2 (5 bases). CDR3 length: 14 residues. Trimming stripped 5 bases from V and 3 bases from J, with 13 bases between. The germline V gene has CDR1 MDHEN and CDR2 SYDVKM. CDR3 protein: CASSRAYGKETQYF. The DNA of the CDR3 is TGTGCCAGCAGTCGGGCTTACGGGAAAGAGACCCAGTACTTC.

This sequence joins TRBV20-1 and TRBJ2-3; 10 bases are a match to TRBD2. Trimming removed 6 bases from V and 0 bases from J; junction bases left unmatched: 12. Looked up from germline, CDR1 is DFQATT and CDR2 is SNEGSKA (reference sequence). The CDR3 runs to 17 residues. In nucleotides, the CDR3 is TGCAGTGCGATCCCTATTAGCGGGAGGTTCAGCACAGATACGCAGTATTTT. Protein sequence: CSAIPISGRFSTDTQYF.

In its sample, this clonotype was seen a few times. The chain is built from TRBV7-9 and TRBJ1-2, with TRBD1 matching over 7 bases. V dropped 7 bases and J dropped 8; count of bases not matched to a gene: 16. This CDR3 spans 15 amino acids. Germline V gives CDR1 SEHNR, CDR2 FQNEAQ (reference sequence). CDR3 DNA: TGTGCCAGCATCGCGGGGGGACAGATGATGGGCGGCTACACCTTC. This gives the protein CASIAGGQMMGGYTF.

This clonotype was observed at least ten times. J is TRBJ2-7 and V is TRBV20-1; D uncertain. CDR1 is DFQATT and CDR2 is SNEGSKA in the germline V gene (reference sequence). This CDR3 is 14 amino acids long. V lost 1 base and J 0 bases, leaving 10 bases between the germline ends. CDR3 sequence: CSARVDTGSYEQYF. The DNA for the CDR3 is TGCAGTGCTAGAGTTGACACGGGCTCCTACGAGCAGTACTTC.

This clonotype was observed a few times. V gene TRBV30 combines with J gene TRBJ2-5; 15 nucleotides line up with TRBD2. The V and J ends lost 1 base and 12 bases, in that order; junction bases with no gene match: 12. Germline V gene lookup returns CDR1 GTSNPN and CDR2 SVGIG (reference sequence). The CDR3 consists of 16 residues. CDR3: CAWSAMGGLAGGPKYF. In DNA form, the CDR3 reads TGTGCCTGGAGTGCGATGGGGGGACTAGCGGGAGGCCCCAAGTACTTC.

The genes are TRBV19 and TRBJ2-7; the D is unclear. CDR1 is LNHDA, CDR2 SQIVND, per germline (reference sequence). The V end was cut by 3 bases, the J end by 4 bases, with 16 bases between. This CDR3 is 15 amino acids long. The CDR3, as DNA: TGTGCCAGTAGTATGACTTCCACTTTTCCTTACGAGCAGTACTTC. This sequence encodes CASSMTSTFPYEQYF. Looking up the rest from reference TRBV19 and TRBJ2-7 gives the full variable domain: DGGITQSPKYLFRKEGQNVTLSCEQNLNHDAMYWYRQDPGQGLRLIYYSQIVNDFQKGDIAEGYSVSREKKESFPLTVTSAQKNPTAFYLCASSMTSTFPYEQYFGPGTRLTVT.

This clonotype was picked up a small number of times. V is TRBV7-3 and J is TRBJ2-1, with a possible D match to TRBD1 (5 bases). The CDR3 runs 12 residues. Trimming removed 2 bases from V and 9 bases from J, with 8 bases in between. Germline CDR1 and CDR2: SGHTA and FQGTGA. The CDR3 spells CASSLQGGEQFF. CDR3 nucleotide sequence: TGTGCCAGCAGCTTACAGGGCGGTGAGCAGTTCTTC. Based on the CDR3 plus reference TRBV7-3 and TRBJ2-1, the full variable domain is GAGVSQTPSNKVTEKGKYVELRCDPISGHTALYWYRQSLGQGPEFLIYFQGTGAADDSGLPNDRFFAVRPEGSVSTLKIQRTERGDSAVYLCASSLQGGEQFFGPGTRLTVL.

The sample holds many counts of this clonotype. The chain links TRBV3-1 to TRBJ2-5, with no clear D. Germline-derived CDR1 and CDR2 are LGHDT and YNNKEL (reference sequence). V lost 1 base and J 1 base, leaving 7 bases between the germline ends. The CDR3 contains 14 residues. The CDR3: CASSQGPLQETQYF. The CDR3 nucleotides are TGTGCCAGCAGCCAAGGACCTCTCCAAGAGACCCAGTACTTC.